A single sample is the source of the 29 T cell receptor beta chains below, sequenced in a study of shared clonotypes between healthy human individuals (dated by TCRdb to 2018 to 2021). To prepare the library, the immunoSEQ multiplex PCR assay was applied. Sourced from immuneACCESS, this table was stored by TCRdb with only in-frame sequences that have V and J called. A share of the clones is absent; for the studies checked, an unresolved V gene accounts for under half, and the remainder has no known explanation. The sample contains some 2 million clones, 85% to 95% of them found a single time. Jointly, the top ten make up more than 0.1% of the sample. Sequencing used naive CD4+ T cells sorted from blood. The label giving this sample's cell subset or site can be read as: CD45RA+ positively selected. The receptors originated from a man between 18 and 29 years old in good health.

The rearrangement uses TRBV18 and TRBJ2-5, with a weak D call TRBD1 (8 bases). This CDR3 contains 15 residues. V was trimmed by 1 base and J by 5 bases, leaving 14 bases between them. Looked up from germline, CDR1 is KGHSH and CDR2 is LQKENI. Here the CDR3 reads CASSPQGGTGETQYF. CDR3 in DNA: TGTGCCAGCTCACCACAGGGAGGGACAGGCGAGACCCAGTACTTC.

The chain links TRBV28 to TRBJ1-2; D call uncertain. Germline V lookup: CDR1 MDHEN, CDR2 SYDVKM. The CDR3 is made up of 10 amino acids. The ends were cut back, 9 bases at V and 7 bases at J, with 9 bases in the middle. The CDR3 protein is CARMWAGYTF. The CDR3 DNA reads as TGTGCCAGGATGTGGGCTGGCTACACCTTC.

CDR3 bases: TGTGCCAGCAGCTTTCTCCAGGGAGCCTACGAGCAGTACTTC. It codes for CASSFLQGAYEQYF. The V gene is TRBV11-2, the J gene TRBJ2-7; TRBD1 or TRBD2 may be the D gene (5 bases each). Trimming removed 3 bases from V and 2 bases from J, with 11 bases in between. This CDR3 comprises 14 residues. Germline CDR1 is SGHAT and CDR2 is FQNNGV.

The chain carries TRBV18 and TRBJ1-1, with no clear D. The CDR3 loop spans 13 amino acids. Germline V gives CDR1 KGHSH, CDR2 LQKENI. Trimming stripped 4 bases from V and 3 bases from J, with 9 bases between. Here the CDR3 reads CASSLRTDTEAFF. CDR3 bases: TGTGCCAGCTCACTCAGGACGGACACTGAAGCTTTCTTT.

The chain recombines TRBV6-5 with TRBJ2-1, with 10 bases fitting TRBD1. V gave up 4 bases and J gave up 9 bases; unmatched junction bases: 9. Germline CDR1 reads MNHEY; CDR2 reads SVGAGI. The CDR3 loop spans 15 amino acids. In nucleotides, the CDR3 is TGTGCCAGCAGTTCTTACGGGACAGGGGTGGGTGAGCAGTTCTTC. Translation gives CASSSYGTGVGEQFF.

This clone was found once. The rearrangement joins TRBV30 to TRBJ1-6, with TRBD1 matching over 9 bases. The CDR3 spans 14 residues. Germline trimming cut 2 bases from V and 13 bases from J; bases unmatched to any gene: 9. Germline CDR1 is GTSNPN and CDR2 is SVGIG (reference sequence). CDR3: CAWSLQGAVVPLHF. DNA for the CDR3: TGTGCCTGGAGTTTACAGGGGGCGGTGGTTCCCCTCCACTTT.

This chain uses TRBV5-1 with TRBJ2-2, with 7 bases that match TRBD2. The CDR3 is 15 residues long. Germline V lookup: CDR1 SGHRS, CDR2 YFSETQ. V lost 0 bases, J lost 6 bases, and 5 bases stayed unmatched. For the CDR3, the DNA is TGCGCCAGCAGCTTGGCCGGGCTAGCGGCCGGGGAGCTGTTTTTT. This translates into CASSLAGLAAGELFF.

The chain couples TRBV5-1 to TRBJ1-2; 7 bases match TRBD1. Germline V gene data show CDR1 as SGHRS and CDR2 as YFSETQ. With V trimmed by 4 bases and J by 4 bases, 4 bases remained unmatched. This CDR3 region has 13 residues. CDR3 protein: CASSAQGTYGYTF. CDR3 sequence (DNA): TGCGCCAGCAGCGCACAGGGGACCTATGGCTACACCTTC.

This clone has just one count. At the DNA level, this CDR3 is encoded by other sequences in the same sample as well. This sequence joins TRBV2 and TRBJ1-5; TRBD1 is a possible D gene (5 bases). The germline gives CDR1 SNHLY, CDR2 FYNNEI. The CDR3 covers 15 residues. V was cut by 2 bases and J by 1 base, with 9 bases left in between. The CDR3 DNA reads TGTGCCAGCAGTGAACAGGGTCTCAGCAATCAGCCCCAGCATTTT. It translates to CASSEQGLSNQPQHF.

The rearrangement joins TRBV5-1 to TRBJ1-1; D is ambiguous. The CDR3 has 13 residues. Trimming removed 4 bases from V and 0 bases from J, with 7 bases in between. The V gene's germline CDR1 is SGHRS and CDR2 YFSETQ. The DNA of the CDR3 is TGCGCCAGCAGCCCGCGCATGAACACTGAAGCTTTCTTT. Translation: CASSPRMNTEAFF.

This clone was observed once. V and J are TRBV6-5 and TRBJ2-7; TRBD1 matches 8 bases. Germline CDR1 is MNHEY and CDR2 is SVGAGI. CDR3 length: 11 amino acids. V was clipped by 6 bases and J by 6 bases; unmatched bases: 1. The CDR3 protein is CASSQGAEQYF. The CDR3 DNA reads as TGTGCCAGCAGCCAGGGGGCCGAGCAGTACTTC.

This clone was seen a single time. Other DNA sequences in this specimen translate into the identical CDR3. CDR3 sequence reads: CASSPGQGSGQPQHF. In nucleotides, the CDR3 is TGTGCCAGCAGTCCGGGACAGGGAAGCGGTCAGCCCCAGCATTTT. This chain connects TRBV28 to TRBJ1-5; the match to TRBD1 covers 9 bases. V trimming: 5 bases; J trimming: 6 bases; junction bases outside the gene matches: 8. This CDR3 comprises 15 residues. Germline CDR1 MDHEN, CDR2 SYDVKM.

The chain carries TRBV5-1 and TRBJ1-6; D may be TRBD1 (6 bases). Germline V gene data show CDR1 as SGHRS and CDR2 as YFSETQ. The CDR3 covers 14 residues. V was clipped by 0 bases and J by 8 bases, with 9 bases between them. The CDR3 coding sequence is TGCGCCAGCAGCTTGGAGCAGGGGCATTCACCCCTCCACTTT. It yields the protein CASSLEQGHSPLHF.

The chain recombines TRBV7-6 with TRBJ2-5, with 12 bases aligning to TRBD2. The CDR3 is 15 amino acids. The V gene end was trimmed by 3 bases and the J gene end by 4 bases; junction bases not matched to a gene: 3. Germline values: CDR1 SGHVS, CDR2 FNYEAQ. CDR3 nucleotides: TGTGCCAGCAGCTTCAGACTAGCGGGAGTAGAGACCCAGTACTTC. Translated: CASSFRLAGVETQYF. Combining the CDR3 with reference TRBV7-6 and TRBJ2-5 gives the whole variable domain GAGVSQSPRYKVTKRGQDVALRCDPISGHVSLYWYRQALGQGPEFLTYFNYEAQQDKSGLPNDRFSAERPEGSISTLTIQRTEQRDSAMYRCASSFRLAGVETQYFGPGTRLLVL.

The chain combines TRBV15 with TRBJ2-7; 8 bases are a match to TRBD1. The CDR3 length is 19 residues. With V trimmed by 2 bases and J by 4 bases, 19 bases remained unmatched. Germline CDR1 and CDR2: LNHNV and YYDKDF (reference sequence). CDR3 nucleotides: TGTGCCACCAGCAGAAGGGACAGGCACAGGGATGCCCAATTGTACGAGCAGTACTTC. Protein product: CATSRRDRHRDAQLYEQYF.

The rearrangement joins TRBV19 to TRBJ2-3; 13 positions match TRBD2. The CDR3 runs 16 residues. V was pared by 5 bases and J by 2 bases, with 4 bases of the junction left unmatched. Germline loops: CDR1 LNHDA, CDR2 SQIVND (reference sequence). The CDR3 loop is CASSVGLAGFTDTQYF. In nucleotides, the CDR3 is TGTGCCAGTAGTGTGGGACTAGCGGGATTCACAGATACGCAGTATTTT.

This chain uses TRBV7-2 with TRBJ2-1; 10 nucleotides line up with TRBD2. V was clipped by 0 bases and J by 8 bases; unmatched bases: 7. The CDR3 totals 16 residues. From germline, CDR1 is SGHTA and CDR2 FQGNSA. This CDR3 reads CASSLARAGGRYEQFF. The CDR3 coding sequence is TGTGCCAGCAGCTTAGCGCGAGCGGGAGGGAGGTATGAGCAGTTCTTC. Filled out from reference TRBV7-2 and TRBJ2-1, the complete variable domain reads GAGVSQSPSNKVTEKGKDVELRCDPISGHTALYWYRQSLGQGLEFLIYFQGNSAPDKSGLPSDRFSAERTGGSVSTLTIQRTQQEDSAVYLCASSLARAGGRYEQFFGPGTRLTVL.

Notes on this clone: The identical CDR3 is also encoded by other nucleotide sequences in the sample. This chain's CDR3 is CASSLVGPNTEAFF. Here the CDR3 DNA reads TGCGCCAGCAGCTTGGTCGGACCCAACACTGAAGCTTTCTTT. The chain links TRBV5-1 to TRBJ1-1; no clear D. V gave up 0 bases and J gave up 2 bases, with 8 bases separating them. Looked up from germline, CDR1 is SGHRS and CDR2 is YFSETQ. The CDR3 is made up of 14 amino acids.

The gene calls are TRBV29-1 and TRBJ2-7; 9 nucleotides match TRBD1. Per germline, CDR1 SQVTM and CDR2 ANQGSEA. J was trimmed by 6 bases and V by 2 bases; bases with no gene match: 8. This CDR3 region has 14 residues. The CDR3 here is CSVEFSRTGVEQYF. The CDR3 DNA follows: TGCAGCGTTGAATTTTCGCGGACAGGGGTCGAGCAGTACTTC.

The chain couples TRBV27 to TRBJ2-2, with TRBD1 identical over 9 bases. The V gene's germline CDR1 is MNHEY and CDR2 SMNVEV (reference sequence). The ends lost 2 bases at V and 7 bases at J; junction bases unmatched: 5. The CDR3 runs 15 residues. In nucleotides, the CDR3 is TGTGCCAGCAGTTTAAGACAGGGGGTCTTCGGGGAGCTGTTTTTT. This sequence encodes CASSLRQGVFGELFF.

This clone was picked up one time. This chain uses TRBV30 with TRBJ1-3; D unclear. The CDR3 totals 16 residues. The V and J ends lost 2 bases and 0 bases respectively, with 14 bases between them. Germline V gene sequence: CDR1 GTSNPN, CDR2 SVGIG (reference sequence). The CDR3 loop is CAWSSEVSSSGNTIYF. The CDR3 coding sequence is TGTGCCTGGAGTTCGGAGGTTTCGAGCTCTGGAAACACCATATATTTT.

The chain uses TRBV9 and TRBJ1-5; D is possibly TRBD1 (6 bases). V shed 4 bases and J shed 3 bases, with 14 bases lying between them. CDR1 SGDLS and CDR2 YYNGEE come from the germline V gene. The CDR3 is 15 residues long. CDR3 nucleotides: TGTGCCAGCAGCCCCCACGCAGGGGTCAATCAGCCCCAGCATTTT. It specifies CASSPHAGVNQPQHF.

The chain uses TRBV4-1 and TRBJ1-6; 8 bases align to TRBD1. J gave up 0 bases and V 6 bases, and 7 bases lay outside the gene matches. The CDR3 runs to 17 residues. Germline-derived CDR1 and CDR2 are MGHRA and YSYEKL. The CDR3 reads CASRTGAASSYNSPLHF. CDR3 nucleotides: TGCGCCAGCAGGACAGGGGCCGCGAGCTCCTATAATTCACCCCTCCACTTT.

On this clone itself: This same CDR3 is encoded by further DNA sequences in the sample. The chain carries TRBV18 and TRBJ1-1; D not resolved. The germline V and J ends were trimmed by 3 bases and 5 bases, with 10 bases remaining between them. CDR3 size: 13 residues. Germline CDR1 reads KGHSH; CDR2 reads LQKENI. The CDR3: CASSPSGSTEAFF. The CDR3 DNA sequence: TGTGCCAGCTCACCGTCGGGGTCGACTGAAGCTTTCTTT.

This chain connects TRBV19 to TRBJ2-1, with TRBD2 identical over 8 bases. Germline trimming cut 3 bases from V and 5 bases from J; bases unmatched to any gene: 9. The CDR3 is 16 amino acids. Germline V lookup: CDR1 LNHDA, CDR2 SQIVND (reference sequence). The CDR3, as DNA: TGTGCCAGTAGTATTGGTGCGGGACTAGGAAACAATGAGCAGTTCTTC. It codes for CASSIGAGLGNNEQFF.

This clone was found a few times. The chain links TRBV6-6 to TRBJ1-2; D unclear. Germline V gene data show CDR1 as MNHNY and CDR2 as SVGAGI (reference sequence). With 8 bases removed from V and 1 base from J, the gap between germline ends came to 8 bases. The CDR3 is 12 amino acids. The CDR3 loop reads CASGQVNYGYTF. Written as DNA, the CDR3 is TGTGCCAGCGGTCAGGTTAACTATGGCTACACCTTC.

This clone was counted between two and nine times. The V call is TRBV2, the J call TRBJ1-6; D might be TRBD1 (5 bases). Germline V gene lookup returns CDR1 SNHLY and CDR2 FYNNEI. Trimming pared 5 bases from V and 6 bases from J, leaving 11 bases between. The CDR3 extends over 14 amino acids. CDR3 in DNA: TGTGCCAGCAGTCCGCAGGGCTTTAATTCACCCCTCCACTTT. Encoded protein: CASSPQGFNSPLHF.

The chain recombines TRBV5-5 with TRBJ2-4, with D hard to call. CDR3 size: 15 residues. Trimming stripped 4 bases from V and 6 bases from J, with 17 bases between. CDR1 and CDR2 from the germline V gene are SGHKS and YYEKEE (reference sequence). The CDR3 sequence: CASSVKGPIGNIQYF. DNA for the CDR3: TGTGCCAGCAGCGTTAAAGGCCCCATAGGAAACATTCAGTACTTC.

About this clone itself: Other DNA sequences in the same sample also yield this CDR3. The V call is TRBV5-1, the J call TRBJ2-3; D gene ambiguous. The germline gives CDR1 SGHRS, CDR2 YFSETQ. The CDR3 contains 12 residues. Trimming took off 2 bases at V and 4 bases at J, with 5 bases between the two ends. The CDR3 coding sequence is TGCGCCAGCAGCTTAACGGCAGATACGCAGTATTTT. Its translation is CASSLTADTQYF.